A selection of T cell receptor beta chains follows, all from one sample in a study of cytomegalovirus exposure and HLA in healthy donors. The protocol was immunoSEQ multiplex PCR, while the TCRdb copy is restricted to in-frame clones and leaves out a portion. Of about 130,000 clones detected, approximately 8.9% appear once; the ten largest clones hold roughly 7.2%. Sequencing used PBMCs. These receptors were collected from a woman between 40 and 50 years old in good health and CMV-seropositive. The CDR3 runs from the conserved cysteine through the conserved F or W. The order of the fields is D gene, V gene, J gene, clone size, CDR3 DNA, CDR3 protein. The D gene is left open where the match is weak. Not every row has a clone size; where given, it reads once, few, many or a size class.

>NA|TRBV19|TRBJ2-5|few
TGTGCCAGCCGCTTAACCGGGTCCCCGACCCAGTACTTC
CASRLTGSPTQYF
>NA|TRBV7-9|TRBJ1-3|few
TGTGCCAGCAGCTCTGGTTTGACAACCAGACGCGACGGCACCATATATTTT
CASSSGLTTRRDGTIYF
>NA|TRBV27|TRBJ1-2|few
TGTGCCAGCAGTTTAGGGGCAGGGGAGGGCTACACCTTC
CASSLGAGEGYTF
>NA|TRBV10-3|TRBJ1-4|once
TGTGCCATCAGTGAGAGGGGGAGTCTTGGGAATGAAAAACTGTTTTTT
CAISERGSLGNEKLFF
>NA|TRBV6-5|TRBJ2-3|few
TGTGCCAGCAGTTACGCAGGGCAGGGCACAGATACGCAGTATTTT
CASSYAGQGTDTQYF
>NA|TRBV5-4|TRBJ2-2|few
TGTGCCAGCAGCTTGCCAGGGCGAGACGGGGAGCTGTTTTTT
CASSLPGRDGELFF
>NA|TRBV18|TRBJ1-1|NA
TGTGCCAGCTCACCACCGAGTTTGCCCACTGAAGCTTTCTTT
CASSPPSLPTEAFF
>TRBD1|TRBV5-6|TRBJ2-3|NA
TGTGCCAGCAGCATAACAGGGGGAGAGACAGATACGCAGTATTTT
CASSITGGETDTQYF
>TRBD2|TRBV7-6|TRBJ2-2|few
TGTGCCAGCAACCCCAGCGGGGCGGCCGGGGAGCTGTTTTTT
CASNPSGAAGELFF
>NA|TRBV18|TRBJ2-7|few
TGTGCCAGCTCACCGGGAGGAAGATACGAGCAGTACTTC
CASSPGGRYEQYF
>NA|TRBV4-2|TRBJ2-1|few
TGTGCCAGCAGCCAAGATTCCAGGGGGGACTACAATGAGCAGTTCTTC
CASSQDSRGDYNEQFF
>NA|TRBV29-1|TRBJ2-3|NA
TGCAGCGTTGAAGATCTCGCGGGGCACCATAAATCCGCAGATACGCAGTATTTT
CSVEDLAGHHKSADTQYF
>NA|TRBV15|TRBJ1-5|few
TGTGCCACCAGCAGAGACCCAAATCAGCCCCAGCATTTT
CATSRDPNQPQHF
>TRBD1|TRBV2|TRBJ1-1|NA
TGTGCCAGCAGTTTGGGGACAGGGGGCGCGTTTAACACTGAAGCTTTCTTT
CASSLGTGGAFNTEAFF
>TRBD1|TRBV7-9|TRBJ2-1|NA
TGTGCCAGCAGCGCCCGACAGGGAAATAACAATGAGCAGTTCTTC
CASSARQGNNNEQFF
>TRBD2|TRBV2|TRBJ2-7|NA
TGTGCCAGCATTCTTCTAGCGGGGGGCCCCAACGAGCAGTACTTC
CASILLAGGPNEQYF
>NA|TRBV7-2|TRBJ1-6|NA
TGTGCCAGCAGCTTAGTTGGTAGTTATGGTTCACCCCTCCACTTT
CASSLVGSYGSPLHF
>TRBD1|TRBV5-6|TRBJ1-2|few
TGTGCCAGCAGCTTGGGGTCCGGGGTTCCAGGGGGTACCTTC
CASSLGSGVPGGTF
>NA|TRBV7-9|TRBJ2-2|few
TGTGCCAGCAGCCCCCCTAGGGCGGGCACCGGGGAGCTGTTTTTT
CASSPPRAGTGELFF
>NA|TRBV4-1|TRBJ1-5|many
TGCGCCAGCAGCCAGTATTCGACGGGAAGCAATCAGCCCCAGCATTTT
CASSQYSTGSNQPQHF
>TRBD1|TRBV19|TRBJ1-3|NA
TGTGCCAGTACCTCAGGGGGGTCTGGAAACACCATATATTTT
CASTSGGSGNTIYF
>NA|TRBV19|TRBJ2-5|few
TGTGCCAGTGGGGCCAGACAACAAGAGACCCAGTACTTC
CASGARQQETQYF
>TRBD1|TRBV5-4|TRBJ2-7|NA
TGTGCCAGCAGCTTGGACCCGGGACAGGGCTACGAGCAGTACTTC
CASSLDPGQGYEQYF